This T cell receptor beta chain appears in the sequencing data of a study of CD8 T cells in ankylosing spondylitis. General observations from the study: Certain motif variants had earlier been reported in reactive arthritis synovial fluid and blood.

Each CDR3 protein gets one entry after TCRdb re-called the 5' RACE reads with MiXCR. Of some 52,000 distinct CDR3 sequences in the sample, roughly 7.4% were seen once. The V gene's germline CDR1 is SNHLY and CDR2 FYNNEI. V gave up 7 bases and J gave up 0 bases; unmatched junction bases: 5. This CDR3 comprises 15 residues. Concerning this clonotype itself: Its antigen is unknown.

Sequenced sample: blood, either unsorted or a sorted T cell fraction (not recorded which). The chain combines TRBV2 with TRBJ2-2; 7 bases are a match to TRBD1. The source is a female donor with ankylosing spondylitis or in good health (not recorded which). The CDR3 reads CASTEQGANTGELFF. CDR3 sequence (DNA): TGTGCCAGCACCGAGCAGGGGGCGAACACCGGGGAGCTGTTTTTT.